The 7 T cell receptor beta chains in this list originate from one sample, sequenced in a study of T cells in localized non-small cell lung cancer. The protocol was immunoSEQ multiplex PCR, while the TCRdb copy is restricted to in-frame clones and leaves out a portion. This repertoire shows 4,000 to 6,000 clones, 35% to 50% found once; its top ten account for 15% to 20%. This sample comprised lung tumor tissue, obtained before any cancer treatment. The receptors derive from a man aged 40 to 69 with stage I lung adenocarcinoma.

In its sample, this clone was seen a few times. CDR3 amino acids: CASSWGGEADTQYF. Here the CDR3 DNA reads TGTGCCAGCAGCTGGGGAGGGGAGGCAGATACGCAGTATTTT. V usage is TRBV11-3 and J usage is TRBJ2-3; 7 bases map to TRBD2. Per the germline V gene, CDR1 is SGHNT and CDR2 is YENEEA. Trimming took 4 bases from V and 4 from J; bases not matched to a gene: 5. This CDR3 is built from 14 residues.

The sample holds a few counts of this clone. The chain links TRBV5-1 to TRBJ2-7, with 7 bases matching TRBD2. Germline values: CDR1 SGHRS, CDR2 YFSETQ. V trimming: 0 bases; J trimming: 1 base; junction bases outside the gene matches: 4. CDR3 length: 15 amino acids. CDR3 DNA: TGCGCCAGCAGCTTGGGTGCTAGCGGATCCTACGAGCAGTACTTC. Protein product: CASSLGASGSYEQYF.

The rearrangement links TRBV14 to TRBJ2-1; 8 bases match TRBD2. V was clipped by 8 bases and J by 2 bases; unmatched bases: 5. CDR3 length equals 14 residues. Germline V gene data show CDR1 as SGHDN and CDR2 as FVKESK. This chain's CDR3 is CASRPGGPYNEQFF. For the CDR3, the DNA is TGTGCCAGCCGGCCGGGGGGGCCCTACAATGAGCAGTTCTTC.

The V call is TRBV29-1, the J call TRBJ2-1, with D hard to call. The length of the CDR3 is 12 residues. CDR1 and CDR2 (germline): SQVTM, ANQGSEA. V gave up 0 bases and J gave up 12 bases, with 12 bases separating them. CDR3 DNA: TGCAGCGTTGAAGATTGGCTGCCTGGGCAGTTCTTC. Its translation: CSVEDWLPGQFF.

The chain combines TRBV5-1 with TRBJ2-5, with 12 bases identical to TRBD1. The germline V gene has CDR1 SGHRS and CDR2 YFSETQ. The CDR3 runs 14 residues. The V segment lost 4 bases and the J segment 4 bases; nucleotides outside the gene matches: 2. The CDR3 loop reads CASSRGQGAETQYF. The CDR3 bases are TGCGCCAGCAGCCGGGGACAGGGGGCAGAGACCCAGTACTTC.

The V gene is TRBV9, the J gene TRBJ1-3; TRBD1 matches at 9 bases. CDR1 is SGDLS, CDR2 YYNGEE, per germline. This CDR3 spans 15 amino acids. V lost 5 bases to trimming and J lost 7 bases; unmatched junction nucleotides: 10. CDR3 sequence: CASSGTDRGGNTIYF. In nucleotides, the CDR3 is TGTGCCAGCAGTGGGACGGACAGGGGAGGGAACACCATATATTTT.

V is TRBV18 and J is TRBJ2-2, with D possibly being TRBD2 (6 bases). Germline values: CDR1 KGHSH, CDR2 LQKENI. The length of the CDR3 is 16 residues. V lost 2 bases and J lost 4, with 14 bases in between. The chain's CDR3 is CASSPFEARGTGELFF. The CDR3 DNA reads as TGTGCCAGCTCACCATTCGAGGCGCGGGGCACCGGGGAGCTGTTTTTT. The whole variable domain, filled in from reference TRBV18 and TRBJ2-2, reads NAGVMQNPRHLVRRRGQEARLRCSPMKGHSHVYWYRQLPEEGLKFMVYLQKENIIDESGMPKERFSAEFPKEGPSILRIQQVVRGDSAAYFCASSPFEARGTGELFFGEGSRLTVL.